The rows below give T cell receptor beta chains drawn from one sample of a study of blood T cell repertoires in COVID-19. TCRdb keeps only in-frame clones here, not all; method: immunoSEQ multiplex PCR. The repertoire holds some 130,000 clones, 85% to 90% seen once, with more than 15% in the top ten. The sample comprised peripheral blood. Every receptor here comes from a middle-aged man with active or convalescent COVID-19. CDR3s include the opening cysteine and the closing phenylalanine or tryptophan. A D gene is named only where the DNA matches it firmly. The size field is filled for only some rows; it gives once, few, many or a size class.

cdr3_aa: CSVGRDRDGYTF
cdr3_nt: TGCAGCGTGGGCCGGGACAGAGATGGCTACACCTTC
v_call: TRBV29-1
d_call: TRBD1
j_call: TRBJ1-2
clone_size: -

cdr3_aa: CASSLRAQGDQPQHF
cdr3_nt: TGTGCCAGCTCACTAAGGGCACAGGGGGATCAGCCCCAGCATTTT
v_call: TRBV18
d_call: TRBD1
j_call: TRBJ1-5
clone_size: -

cdr3_aa: CAWSSDPGQSTDTQYF
cdr3_nt: TGTGCCTGGAGTTCTGACCCGGGACAGAGCACAGATACGCAGTATTTT
v_call: TRBV30
d_call: TRBD1
j_call: TRBJ2-3
clone_size: -

cdr3_aa: CASSLAGGGGELFF
cdr3_nt: TGTGCCAGCAGCTTAGCGGGCGGAGGCGGGGAGCTGTTTTTT
v_call: TRBV7-2
d_call: -
j_call: TRBJ2-2
clone_size: -

cdr3_aa: CASSQSVDREYTEAFF
cdr3_nt: TGCGCCAGCAGTCAATCGGTGGACAGGGAATACACTGAAGCTTTCTTT
v_call: TRBV23-1
d_call: TRBD1
j_call: TRBJ1-1
clone_size: -

cdr3_aa: CASSFGQGGGNEQFF
cdr3_nt: TGCGCCAGCAGCTTTGGCCAGGGGGGCGGCAATGAGCAGTTCTTC
v_call: TRBV5-1
d_call: -
j_call: TRBJ2-1
clone_size: -

cdr3_aa: CASNTGTGDIQYF
cdr3_nt: TGTGCCAGCAATACCGGGACAGGGGACATTCAGTACTTC
v_call: TRBV12-3/TRBV12-4
d_call: TRBD1
j_call: TRBJ2-4
clone_size: -

cdr3_aa: CASSQGTRLAGLNEQFF
cdr3_nt: TGTGCCAGCAGCCAAGGGACCCGACTAGCGGGGTTAAATGAGCAGTTCTTC
v_call: TRBV3-1/TRBV3-2
d_call: TRBD2
j_call: TRBJ2-1
clone_size: -

cdr3_aa: CASHEGNQPQHF
cdr3_nt: TGTGCCAGCCATGAGGGCAATCAGCCCCAGCATTTT
v_call: TRBV6-5
d_call: -
j_call: TRBJ1-5
clone_size: -

cdr3_aa: CASSLVAGGTYNEQFF
cdr3_nt: TGTGCCAGCAGCTTAGTTGCGGGAGGGACCTACAATGAGCAGTTCTTC
v_call: TRBV7-9
d_call: TRBD2
j_call: TRBJ2-1
clone_size: -

cdr3_aa: CASSSDRPGVYNSPLHF
cdr3_nt: TGTGCCAGCTCAAGTGACAGGCCTGGGGTATATAATTCACCCCTCCACTTT
v_call: TRBV18
d_call: -
j_call: TRBJ1-6
clone_size: -

cdr3_aa: CASSYASGSDTQYF
cdr3_nt: TGTGCCAGCAGTTACGCGTCAGGCTCAGATACGCAGTATTTT
v_call: TRBV6-5
d_call: -
j_call: TRBJ2-3
clone_size: -

cdr3_aa: CASTEGNTIYF
cdr3_nt: TGTGCCAGCACGGAGGGAAACACCATATATTTT
v_call: TRBV5-5
d_call: -
j_call: TRBJ1-3
clone_size: hyperexpanded

cdr3_aa: CASTQQITGELFF
cdr3_nt: TGTGCCAGTACACAGCAGATAACCGGGGAGCTGTTTTTT
v_call: TRBV12-3/TRBV12-4
d_call: -
j_call: TRBJ2-2
clone_size: -

cdr3_aa: CARSFSPDSNEKLFF
cdr3_nt: TGTGCCAGAAGCTTTAGTCCGGACTCAAATGAAAAACTGTTTTTT
v_call: TRBV5-3
d_call: -
j_call: TRBJ1-4
clone_size: -

cdr3_aa: CSVGRAGANVLTF
cdr3_nt: TGCAGCGTTGGGAGGGCTGGGGCCAACGTCCTGACTTTC
v_call: TRBV29-1
d_call: -
j_call: TRBJ2-6
clone_size: -